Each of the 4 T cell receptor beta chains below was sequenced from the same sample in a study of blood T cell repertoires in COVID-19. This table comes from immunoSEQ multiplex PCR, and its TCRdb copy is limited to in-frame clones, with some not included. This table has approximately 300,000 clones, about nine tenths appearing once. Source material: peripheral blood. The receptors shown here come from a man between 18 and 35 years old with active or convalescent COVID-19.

For the CDR3, the DNA is TGTGCCAGCAGCCCCAGGCGGCGGGATGAAAAACTGTTTTTT. As protein: CASSPRRRDEKLFF. The chain recombines TRBV28 with TRBJ1-4; D is unresolved. Germline V gene sequence: CDR1 MDHEN, CDR2 SYDVKM. Deletions cut 6 bases from V and 6 bases from J, with 14 bases between. This CDR3 spans 14 amino acids. The full variable domain, with the rest looked up from reference TRBV28 and TRBJ1-4, is DVKVTQSSRYLVKRTGEKVFLECVQDMDHENMFWYRQDPGLGLRLIYFSYDVKMKEKGDIPEGYSVSREKKERFSLILESASTNQTSMYLCASSPRRRDEKLFFGSGTQLSVL.

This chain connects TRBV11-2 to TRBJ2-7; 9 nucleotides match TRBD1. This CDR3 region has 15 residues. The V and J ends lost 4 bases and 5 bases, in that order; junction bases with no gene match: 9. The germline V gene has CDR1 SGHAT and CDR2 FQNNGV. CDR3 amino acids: CASSSDWTGAHEQYF. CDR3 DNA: TGTGCCAGCAGCTCGGATTGGACAGGGGCCCACGAGCAGTACTTC.

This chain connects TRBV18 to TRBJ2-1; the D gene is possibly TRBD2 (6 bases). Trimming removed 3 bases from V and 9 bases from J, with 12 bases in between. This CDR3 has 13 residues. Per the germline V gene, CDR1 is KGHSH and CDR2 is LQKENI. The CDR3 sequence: CASSPELAFEQFF. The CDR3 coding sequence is TGTGCCAGCTCACCGGAACTAGCATTTGAGCAGTTCTTC.

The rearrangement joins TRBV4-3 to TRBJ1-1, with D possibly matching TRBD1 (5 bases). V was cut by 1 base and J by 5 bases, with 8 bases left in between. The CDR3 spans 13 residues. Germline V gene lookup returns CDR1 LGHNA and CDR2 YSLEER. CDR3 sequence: CASSQVRATEAFF. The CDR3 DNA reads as TGCGCCAGCAGCCAAGTCAGGGCAACTGAAGCTTTCTTT.